The subject of this entry is one T cell receptor beta chain. What it binds is not known. TCRdb called the reads again in MiXCR, with one record for every CDR3 protein. This table holds 750,000 to 950,000 distinct CDR3 sequences, under 35% found once. The data originate from a study of T cell repertoires in cytomegalovirus infection. CDR3 size: 12 residues. V gave up 6 bases and J gave up 10 bases, with 18 bases separating them. Looked up from germline, CDR1 is DFQATT and CDR2 is SNEGSKA (reference sequence). Study observations and caveats: Clonotype analysis showed dominance of the ex vivo response by HLA-C-restricted CMV-specific TCR beta clonotypes.

The sample was cultured CD8+ T cells from PBMCs, taken from culture after CMV antigen stimulation. The receptor's source is a human donor in good health (CMV status not recorded). Some clones in this sample may be carry-over from other donors' samples. The V gene is TRBV20-1, the J gene TRBJ1-2; no reliable D call. In DNA form, the CDR3 reads TGCAGTGCCCTTACAAGCAACTCCGTCTACACCTTC. Encoded protein: CSALTSNSVYTF.